The 18 T cell receptor beta chains in this list originate from one sample, sequenced in a study of cytomegalovirus exposure and HLA in healthy donors. The PCR was carried out with 60 Vbeta primers and 13 Jbeta primers. Only in-frame clones appear in the TCRdb table, and some are missing; sequencing was by immunoSEQ multiplex PCR. This table holds roughly 180,000 clones, around 84% found once. Sequenced sample: PBMCs. These receptors were taken from a girl aged 2 to 9 in good health and CMV-seropositive.

The chain recombines TRBV9 with TRBJ2-1; TRBD2 agrees at 10 bases. CDR1 is SGDLS, CDR2 YYNGEE, per germline. J lost 4 bases, V lost 2 bases, and 3 bases had no gene match. The CDR3 extends over 15 amino acids. CDR3 nucleotide sequence: TGTGCCAGCAGCGTTAGGACTAGCGGTTACAATGAGCAGTTCTTC. Translation gives CASSVRTSGYNEQFF.

The chain is built from TRBV5-4 and TRBJ1-2, with 7 bases fitting TRBD1. CDR1 and CDR2 from the germline V gene are SGHNT and YYREEE (reference sequence). The CDR3 length is 13 residues. With 4 bases clipped from V and 8 bases from J, the junction kept 8 bases outside the gene matches. For the CDR3, the DNA is TGTGCCAGCAGCCCCCAGCCGGGACAGGGCTACACCTTC. Protein sequence: CASSPQPGQGYTF.

The rearrangement joins TRBV7-2 to TRBJ2-1; unclear D gene. Germline CDR1 SGHTA, CDR2 FQGNSA. Trimming stripped 5 bases from V and 2 bases from J, with 10 bases between. The CDR3 runs 14 residues. CDR3 bases: TGTGCCAGCAGCCTGCCGGTTACCTACAATGAGCAGTTCTTC. The encoded protein is CASSLPVTYNEQFF.

This clone turned up a few times. The chain is built from TRBV28 and TRBJ1-1; the D gene is possibly TRBD1 (5 bases). The length of the CDR3 is 13 residues. Germline assignment: CDR1 MDHEN and CDR2 SYDVKM. V dropped 6 bases and J dropped 1 base, with 9 bases sitting between them. As DNA, the CDR3 is TGTGCCAGCAGCCGAACAGGGAACACTGAAGCTTTCTTT. Translating it yields CASSRTGNTEAFF.

This chain links TRBV4-1 with TRBJ2-3, with 16 bases matching TRBD2. The length of the CDR3 is 20 residues. The trim removed 2 bases at V and 4 bases at J, leaving 12 bases unmatched. Germline loops: CDR1 MGHRA, CDR2 YSYEKL. CDR3 sequence (DNA): TGCGCCAGCAGCCAACCGGGACTAGCGGGAGGGCCCACGCGCTCAGATACGCAGTATTTT. Its protein is CASSQPGLAGGPTRSDTQYF.

The rearrangement links TRBV21-1 to TRBJ2-7; the DNA was not compared with TRBD1, the D call given in the table. TRBV21-1 constitutes a pseudogene. The CDR3 is 14 residues long. The CDR3 here is CASSIRTGGYEQYF. For the CDR3, the DNA is TGTGCCAGCAGCATCCGGACAGGGGGATACGAGCAGTACTTC.

V usage is TRBV7-9 and J usage is TRBJ2-5; no firm D call. The DNA end lines up better with TRBJ2-7; the J call may be wrong. The length of the CDR3 is 14 residues. The germline V gene encodes CDR1 SEHNR and CDR2 FQNEAQ (reference sequence). DNA of the CDR3: TGTGCCAGCAGTAGATCCGAGAGCTCCTACGAGCAGTACTTC. Amino acid sequence: CASSRSESSYEQYF.

The chain joins TRBV6-5 to TRBJ2-7; a possible D gene is TRBD1 (6 bases). The ends were cut back, 6 bases at V and 3 bases at J, with 12 bases in the middle. The CDR3 runs 13 residues. In germline, CDR1 is MNHEY, CDR2 SVGAGI. CDR3 in DNA: TGTGCCAGCAGACCGGGACACAACTACGAGCAGTACTTC. Its protein product is CASRPGHNYEQYF.

CDR3 in DNA: TGTGCCAGCAGCCGCGGCAGCTCCAATGAGCAGTTCTTC. It specifies CASSRGSSNEQFF. V and J are TRBV11-2 and TRBJ2-1; D not resolved. CDR1 is SGHAT and CDR2 is FQNNGV in the germline V gene. Trimming stripped 5 bases from V and 6 bases from J, with 11 bases between. The CDR3 loop spans 13 amino acids.

The J gene is TRBJ1-2, the V gene TRBV2, with 9 nucleotides matching TRBD1. The germline V gene encodes CDR1 SNHLY and CDR2 FYNNEI. The J segment lost 4 bases and the V segment lost 8 bases, leaving 8 bases of the junction unmatched. This CDR3 is built from 14 residues. CDR3 residues: CASRRDREGYGYTF. In DNA form, the CDR3 reads TGTGCCAGCCGCCGGGACAGGGAAGGCTATGGCTACACCTTC.

This chain uses TRBV9 with TRBJ1-4, with 7 bases lining up with TRBD1. V dropped 3 bases and J dropped 0; count of bases not matched to a gene: 2. The CDR3 loop spans 15 amino acids. Germline V CDR1 and CDR2: SGDLS, YYNGEE. The CDR3 nucleotides read TGTGCCAGCAGCGACACAGGGGCAACTAATGAAAAACTGTTTTTT. Protein: CASSDTGATNEKLFF.

The rearrangement links TRBV13 to TRBJ2-2, with D unresolved. This CDR3 spans 12 amino acids. Germline assignment: CDR1 PRHDT and CDR2 FYEKMQ (reference sequence). Trimming shortened V by 4 bases and J by 6 bases, and 6 bases separated the two germline ends. The CDR3 DNA sequence: TGTGCCAGCAGCTCCAACTCCGGGGAGCTGTTTTTT. Protein sequence: CASSSNSGELFF.

CDR3 sequence reads: CASSLSLGTAEQYF. The DNA for the CDR3 is TGTGCCAGCAGTTTATCCTTGGGGACAGCCGAGCAGTACTTC. This chain joins TRBV27 and TRBJ2-7, with 7 bases lining up with TRBD1. J was trimmed by 6 bases and V by 0 bases; bases with no gene match: 5. CDR1 and CDR2 from the germline V gene are MNHEY and SMNVEV (reference sequence). The CDR3 sequence is 14 residues long.

V gene TRBV9 combines with J gene TRBJ2-3; the D gene is possibly TRBD1 (6 bases). Germline loops: CDR1 SGDLS, CDR2 YYNGEE. Trimming shortened V by 0 bases and J by 7 bases, and 9 bases separated the two germline ends. CDR3 size: 13 residues. The chain's CDR3 is CASSVADRNTQYF. CDR3 nucleotide sequence: TGTGCCAGCAGCGTAGCGGACAGAAATACGCAGTATTTT.

The rearrangement links TRBV4-1 to TRBJ1-5; tentatively, D is TRBD1 (6 bases). Germline V gives CDR1 MGHRA, CDR2 YSYEKL. V lost 0 bases to trimming and J lost 4 bases, with 10 bases between them. The CDR3 length is 15 residues. The CDR3 loop reads CASSQDPGANQPQHF. CDR3 DNA sequence: TGCGCCAGCAGCCAAGATCCAGGGGCTAATCAGCCCCAGCATTTT.

The rearrangement links TRBV5-1 to TRBJ1-5; D might be TRBD1 (6 bases). The germline V gene encodes CDR1 SGHRS and CDR2 YFSETQ. The CDR3 totals 15 residues. V gave up 0 bases and J gave up 4 bases, with 11 bases separating them. The DNA of the CDR3 is TGCGCCAGCAGCTTGGCCCGGGACAATAATCAGCCCCAGCATTTT. This translates into CASSLARDNNQPQHF.

The chain employs TRBV13 and TRBJ2-7; 7 nucleotides match TRBD2. The CDR3 has 16 amino acids. Trimming took 5 bases from V and 4 from J; bases not matched to a gene: 14. Per germline, CDR1 PRHDT and CDR2 FYEKMQ (reference sequence). The CDR3 coding sequence is TGTGCCAGCAGCCATATTCCCCGGCAGGGAGGGTACGAGCAGTACTTC. Amino acids: CASSHIPRQGGYEQYF. Combining the CDR3 with reference TRBV13 and TRBJ2-7 gives the whole variable domain AAGVIQSPRHLIKEKRETATLKCYPIPRHDTVYWYQQGPGQDPQFLISFYEKMQSDKGSIPDRFSAQQFSDYHSELNMSSLELGDSALYFCASSHIPRQGGYEQYFGPGTRLTVT.

This chain links TRBV6-4 with TRBJ2-3, with a weak D call TRBD2 (6 bases). This CDR3 spans 14 amino acids. CDR1 is MRHNA and CDR2 is SNTAGT in the germline V gene. Trimming took 8 bases from V and 4 from J, leaving 16 bases between them. The CDR3 DNA sequence: TGTGCCAGCTTACGGAGGGGTTTAGCAGATACGCAGTATTTT. Protein product: CASLRRGLADTQYF.